Below are 27 T cell receptor beta chains sequenced from a single sample in a study of CD8+ T cells in alopecia areata. The treatment: oral pan-JAK inhibitor, 5-10 mg twice daily. TCR sequencing used cDNA made by reverse transcription of extracted RNA. The table came from immunoSEQ multiplex PCR; TCRdb's copy has only in-frame clones and leaves some out. The sample includes some 180,000 clones, approximately 51% of them seen just once. The material was CD8+ T cells sorted from blood, obtained around week 52, from a patient treated with tofacitinib. Every receptor here comes from a human donor with alopecia areata.

This chain uses TRBV7-9 with TRBJ2-1; 9 positions match TRBD1. CDR1 and CDR2 (germline): SEHNR, FQNEAQ (reference sequence). V lost 5 bases to trimming and J lost 4 bases; unmatched junction nucleotides: 6. The CDR3 is 15 residues long. The CDR3 loop reads CASSPPGQGYNEQFF. CDR3 nucleotide sequence: TGTGCCAGCAGCCCACCGGGACAGGGTTACAATGAGCAGTTCTTC.

This clone has just a few counts. The chain links TRBV27 to TRBJ1-5, with D uncertain. Per germline, CDR1 MNHEY and CDR2 SMNVEV (reference sequence). V was pared by 8 bases and J by 0 bases, with 8 bases between. The CDR3 loop spans 13 amino acids. CDR3 bases: TGTGCCAGCGGGCTAGGTAGCAATCAGCCCCAGCATTTT. This encodes CASGLGSNQPQHF.

This chain joins TRBV27 and TRBJ1-5, with unresolved D. With 5 bases removed from V and 0 bases from J, the gap between germline ends came to 14 bases. The length of the CDR3 is 16 residues. The V gene's germline CDR1 is MNHEY and CDR2 SMNVEV (reference sequence). CDR3 amino acids: CASSPDGSYSNQPQHF. CDR3 nucleotides: TGTGCCAGCAGTCCTGACGGAAGTTATAGCAATCAGCCCCAGCATTTT.

The DNA for the CDR3 is TGTGCCAGCAGCCAACTAGCGGGGATGGAGCAGTACTTC. Translating it yields CASSQLAGMEQYF. The gene calls are TRBV5-6 and TRBJ2-7; 10 bases agree with TRBD2. CDR1 and CDR2 from the germline V gene are SGHDT and YYEEEE. J gave up 7 bases and V 4 bases, and 5 bases lay outside the gene matches. The CDR3 has 13 amino acids.

V and J are TRBV30 and TRBJ1-5; D is ambiguous. The CDR3 is 14 residues long. V lost 4 bases, J lost 0 bases, and 10 bases lay in between. Germline CDR1 is GTSNPN and CDR2 is SVGIG (reference sequence). The chain's CDR3 is CAWTKDGSNQPQHF. As DNA, the CDR3 is TGTGCCTGGACAAAAGACGGTAGCAATCAGCCCCAGCATTTT.

The gene calls are TRBV2 and TRBJ1-2; 7 bases are a match to TRBD1. Germline V gives CDR1 SNHLY, CDR2 FYNNEI. The trim removed 6 bases at V and 4 bases at J, leaving 23 bases unmatched. The CDR3 length is 19 residues. The CDR3 DNA reads as TGTGCCAGCAGGCCCGTCTTTGTCGGCGGTACAGGGGCAGGCTATGGCTACACCTTC. Residues: CASRPVFVGGTGAGYGYTF.

The rearrangement links TRBV19 to TRBJ1-2; a weak D match, TRBD1 (5 bases). The CDR3 loop spans 14 amino acids. Germline lookup yields CDR1 LNHDA and CDR2 SQIVND (reference sequence). V was clipped by 11 bases and J by 5 bases, with 21 bases between them. The CDR3 nucleotides are TGTGCCGCACAAGGGGACGGTGACAGTTATGGCTACACCTTC. This codes for CAAQGDGDSYGYTF.

V gene TRBV19 combines with J gene TRBJ2-7; no firm D call. V was clipped by 5 bases and J by 2 bases, with 10 bases between them. Germline CDR1 LNHDA, CDR2 SQIVND (reference sequence). CDR3 size: 13 residues. Here the CDR3 DNA reads TGTGCCAGTAGTGGCAGTGTTACCTACGAGCAGTACTTC. It specifies CASSGSVTYEQYF. The whole variable domain, remainder taken from reference TRBV19 and TRBJ2-7, is DGGITQSPKYLFRKEGQNVTLSCEQNLNHDAMYWYRQDPGQGLRLIYYSQIVNDFQKGDIAEGYSVSREKKESFPLTVTSAQKNPTAFYLCASSGSVTYEQYFGPGTRLTVT.

The chain recombines TRBV7-9 with TRBJ2-2; 9 bases match TRBD1. The CDR3 spans 15 residues. In germline, CDR1 is SEHNR, CDR2 FQNEAQ (reference sequence). Trimming removed 5 bases from V and 5 bases from J; junction bases left unmatched: 6. CDR3: CASSDGTGLTGELFF. CDR3 in DNA: TGTGCCAGCAGCGACGGGACAGGGTTAACCGGGGAGCTGTTTTTT. The entire variable domain, with the rest obtained from reference TRBV7-9 and TRBJ2-2, is as follows: DTGVSQNPRHKITKRGQNVTFRCDPISEHNRLYWYRQTLGQGPEFLTYFQNEAQLEKSRLLSDRFSAERPKGSFSTLEIQRTEQGDSAMYLCASSDGTGLTGELFFGEGSRLTVL.

This rearrangement joins TRBV29-1 to TRBJ2-1; D is possibly TRBD1 or TRBD2 (5 bases each). CDR1 is SQVTM, CDR2 ANQGSEA, per germline. The CDR3 spans 15 residues. Deletions cut 0 bases from V and 3 bases from J, with 12 bases between. The CDR3: CSVEDLQGVYNEQFF. The CDR3 nucleotides are TGCAGCGTTGAAGACCTCCAGGGAGTCTACAATGAGCAGTTCTTC.

The genes are TRBV13 and TRBJ2-7; D not resolved. Germline lookup yields CDR1 PRHDT and CDR2 FYEKMQ (reference sequence). This CDR3 contains 13 residues. V was pared by 1 base and J by 6 bases, with 10 bases between. The CDR3 is CASSLAQAREQYF. The CDR3 nucleotides read TGTGCCAGCAGCTTAGCCCAGGCTCGCGAGCAGTACTTC.

A few counts support this clone. It differs at one base from a far larger clone, so likely a read error. This chain links TRBV6-1 with TRBJ2-1; 12 nucleotides align to TRBD2. Germline assignment: CDR1 MNHNS and CDR2 SASEGT. The CDR3 consists of 15 residues. Unmatched junction bases numbered 3, after V lost 3 bases and J lost 6 bases. The CDR3 region has the DNA TGTGCCAGCAGTGACTCTAGCGGGGGGGCCAATGAGCAGTTCTTC. Its protein product is CASSDSSGGANEQFF.

The J gene is TRBJ2-3, the V gene TRBV27; 8 bases line up with TRBD2. J lost 2 bases, V lost 5 bases, and 3 bases had no gene match. This CDR3 comprises 14 residues. Per the germline V gene, CDR1 is MNHEY and CDR2 is SMNVEV (reference sequence). This CDR3 reads CASSIAGNTDTQYF. The CDR3 nucleotides are TGTGCCAGCAGTATAGCGGGGAACACAGATACGCAGTATTTT.

The chain uses TRBV13 and TRBJ2-7, with TRBD1 matching 9 bases. Losses at the gene ends were 4 bases for V and 3 bases for J; bases not matched to a gene: 7. Germline V CDR1 and CDR2: PRHDT, FYEKMQ (reference sequence). This CDR3 region has 15 residues. The CDR3 coding sequence is TGTGCCAGCAGCTACGCGGGACAGGGCCTCTACGAGCAGTACTTC. This sequence encodes CASSYAGQGLYEQYF.

This chain links TRBV2 with TRBJ1-2; 10 nucleotides match TRBD1. Unmatched junction bases numbered 5, after V lost 6 bases and J lost 4 bases. CDR1 and CDR2 from the germline V gene are SNHLY and FYNNEI. The CDR3 has 14 residues. The CDR3 sequence: CASSGTGVSYGYTF. Here the CDR3 DNA reads TGTGCCAGCAGCGGGACAGGGGTTTCCTATGGCTACACCTTC.

The chain carries TRBV7-2 and TRBJ2-7; 10 bases agree with TRBD1. This CDR3 comprises 14 residues. Germline V gene lookup returns CDR1 SGHTA and CDR2 FQGNSA. Trimming at V came to 5 bases and at J to 5 bases, leaving 6 bases not matched to a gene. This chain's CDR3 is CASSVGQGVDEQYF. CDR3 nucleotides: TGTGCCAGCAGCGTCGGACAGGGGGTGGACGAGCAGTACTTC.

The chain couples TRBV4-1 to TRBJ2-5; tentative D call: TRBD1 (5 bases). Germline V gene lookup returns CDR1 MGHRA and CDR2 YSYEKL. V lost 0 bases, J lost 2 bases, and 7 bases lay in between. The CDR3 length is 14 residues. CDR3 bases: TGCGCCAGCAGCCAAGACCAGGGACAAGAGACCCAGTACTTC. Translated: CASSQDQGQETQYF.

There are a few counts of this clone. This chain connects TRBV29-1 to TRBJ1-1; D possibly corresponds to TRBD1 (6 bases). Germline CDR1 SQVTM, CDR2 ANQGSEA. Trimming cost V 7 bases and J 6 bases, with 15 bases left between them. CDR3 length: 12 amino acids. The CDR3 DNA reads as TGCAGCGGCAACAGGGCGGACTCTGAAGCTTTCTTT. It translates to CSGNRADSEAFF.

The chain combines TRBV7-2 with TRBJ2-1; D call uncertain. CDR1 and CDR2 from the germline V gene are SGHTA and FQGNSA. The CDR3 covers 13 residues. V lost 2 bases and J 4 bases, leaving 6 bases between the germline ends. In DNA form, the CDR3 reads TGTGCCAGCAGCTTAACACAGTACAATGAGCAGTTCTTC. The encoded protein is CASSLTQYNEQFF.

The rearrangement links TRBV5-1 to TRBJ2-7; no firm D call. Looked up from germline, CDR1 is SGHRS and CDR2 is YFSETQ. This CDR3 contains 11 residues. The V gene lost 0 bases and the J gene lost 6 bases, with 4 bases spanning the gap. CDR3 sequence reads: CASSLGGEQYF. The CDR3 nucleotides read TGCGCCAGCAGCTTGGGAGGCGAGCAGTACTTC. The entire variable domain, with the rest obtained from reference TRBV5-1 and TRBJ2-7, is as follows: KAGVTQTPRYLIKTRGQQVTLSCSPISGHRSVSWYQQTPGQGLQFLFEYFSETQRNKGNFPGRFSGRQFSNSRSEMNVSTLELGDSALYLCASSLGGEQYFGPGTRLTVT.

The chain recombines TRBV5-1 with TRBJ1-1; 8 nucleotides align to TRBD1. V shed 4 bases, J shed 5 bases, and the junction held 10 bases outside the gene matches. In germline, CDR1 is SGHRS, CDR2 YFSETQ. The CDR3 runs to 15 residues. The CDR3 DNA reads as TGCGCCAGCAGCCCGAAGGCAGGGGGCGGGACTGAAGCTTTCTTT. It is translated as CASSPKAGGGTEAFF.

This chain joins TRBV27 and TRBJ1-1; D is unclear. Germline loops: CDR1 MNHEY, CDR2 SMNVEV (reference sequence). There are 14 residues in the CDR3. The V gene lost 2 bases and the J gene lost 1 base, with 8 bases spanning the gap. CDR3 in amino acids: CASSLSRRNTEAFF. The CDR3 region has the DNA TGTGCCAGCAGTTTAAGCAGGAGGAACACTGAAGCTTTCTTT.

This clone was recorded a few times. The V and J genes are TRBV14 and TRBJ2-7, with D uncertain. The CDR3 consists of 12 residues. Trimming took off 0 bases at V and 4 bases at J, with 4 bases between the two ends. Germline lookup yields CDR1 SGHDN and CDR2 FVKESK. Written as DNA, the CDR3 is TGTGCCAGCAGCCAAGACAGATACGAGCAGTACTTC. It codes for CASSQDRYEQYF.

The chain uses TRBV29-1 and TRBJ1-5; D is uncertain. This CDR3 comprises 13 residues. From germline, CDR1 is SQVTM and CDR2 ANQGSEA. V was clipped by 2 bases and J by 2 bases, with 7 bases between them. As DNA, the CDR3 is TGCAGCGTTGAATTGTGGGGCAATCAGCCCCAGCATTTT. Its protein is CSVELWGNQPQHF.

This clone came up a few times. This chain connects TRBV4-2 to TRBJ2-1, with no clear D. CDR1 LGHNA and CDR2 YNFKEQ come from the germline V gene. This CDR3 is built from 14 residues. Deletions cut 3 bases from V and 8 bases from J, with 14 bases between. The CDR3 coding sequence is TGTGCCAGCAGCCAGGATCTTACGGGCTATGAGCAGTTCTTC. Amino acid sequence: CASSQDLTGYEQFF.

J is TRBJ2-1 and V is TRBV5-5, with D possibly TRBD2 on 6 matching bases. The ends were cut back, 4 bases at V and 7 bases at J, with 18 bases in the middle. This CDR3 contains 15 residues. Per the germline V gene, CDR1 is SGHKS and CDR2 is YYEKEE (reference sequence). The CDR3 sequence is CASSPDLRGTNEQFF. In DNA form, the CDR3 reads TGTGCCAGCAGCCCGGACTTGCGGGGAACGAATGAGCAGTTCTTC.

The chain is built from TRBV5-1 and TRBJ2-1; 10 positions agree with TRBD1. CDR1 and CDR2 (germline): SGHRS, YFSETQ. This CDR3 comprises 15 residues. J lost 8 bases, V lost 6 bases, and 11 bases had no gene match. CDR3 coding DNA: TGCGCCAGCAAGGTCTTGACAGGGGGCCGGGATGAGCAGTTCTTC. Protein: CASKVLTGGRDEQFF.